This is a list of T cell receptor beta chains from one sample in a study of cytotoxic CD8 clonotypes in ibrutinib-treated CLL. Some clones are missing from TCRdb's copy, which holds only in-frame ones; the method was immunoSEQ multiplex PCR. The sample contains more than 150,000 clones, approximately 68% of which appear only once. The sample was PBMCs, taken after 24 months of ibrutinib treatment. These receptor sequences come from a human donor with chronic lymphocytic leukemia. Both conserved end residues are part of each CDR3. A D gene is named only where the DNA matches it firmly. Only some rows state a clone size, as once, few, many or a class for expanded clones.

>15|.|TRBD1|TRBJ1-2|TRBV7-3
CASSMTGGEDYGYTF
TGTGCCAGCAGCATGACAGGGGGCGAGGACTATGGCTACACCTTC
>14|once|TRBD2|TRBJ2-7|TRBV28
CASSLVASGNKQYF
TGTGCCAGCAGTTTAGTGGCTAGCGGGAATAAGCAGTACTTC
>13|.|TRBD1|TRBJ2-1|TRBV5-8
CASGYRGVNEQFF
TGTGCCAGCGGCTACAGGGGGGTCAATGAGCAGTTCTTC
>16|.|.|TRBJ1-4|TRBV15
CATSRDTQRHMGGLFF
TGTGCCACCAGCAGAGATACACAGCGCCATATGGGGGGACTGTTTTTT
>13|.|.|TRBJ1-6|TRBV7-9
CASSPAGNSPLHF
TGTGCCAGCAGCCCAGCCGGGAATTCACCCCTCCACTTT
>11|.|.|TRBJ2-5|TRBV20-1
CSALGKETQYF
TGCAGTGCTTTAGGGAAAGAGACCCAGTACTTC
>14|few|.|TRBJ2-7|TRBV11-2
CASSLRLPGGEQYF
TGTGCCAGCAGCTTAAGGCTACCCGGGGGCGAGCAGTACTTC
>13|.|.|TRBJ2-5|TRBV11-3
CASSLSSAETQYF
TGTGCCAGCAGCTTATCTTCCGCGGAGACCCAGTACTTC
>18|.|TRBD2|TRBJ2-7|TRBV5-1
CASSLTPSGSHGDYEQYF
TGCGCCAGCAGCTTGACTCCTAGCGGGAGTCATGGGGACTACGAGCAGTACTTC
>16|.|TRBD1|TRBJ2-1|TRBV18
CASSPRPSDRGDEQFF
TGTGCCAGCTCACCCAGGCCTTCCGACAGGGGGGATGAGCAGTTCTTC
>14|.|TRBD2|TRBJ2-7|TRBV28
CASSSGTRWYEQYF
TGTGCCAGCAGTTCGGGGACTAGGTGGTACGAGCAGTACTTC
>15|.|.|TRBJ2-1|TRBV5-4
CASSLAGGTYNEQFF
TGTGCCAGCAGCTTGGCCGGGGGCACCTACAATGAGCAGTTCTTC
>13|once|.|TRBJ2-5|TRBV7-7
CASSLDRRETQYF
TGTGCTAGCAGCTTAGATCGTAGGGAGACCCAGTACTTC
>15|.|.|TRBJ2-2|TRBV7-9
CASSLRGVFTGELFF
TGTGCCAGCAGCTTAAGAGGAGTGTTCACCGGGGAGCTGTTTTTT
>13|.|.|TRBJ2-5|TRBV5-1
CASSLAADETQYF
TGCGCCAGCAGCTTGGCCGCAGACGAGACCCAGTACTTC
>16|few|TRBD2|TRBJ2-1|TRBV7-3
CASSQAGSSGRNEQFF
TGTGCCAGCAGCCAAGCGGGGTCTAGCGGGAGGAATGAGCAGTTCTTC
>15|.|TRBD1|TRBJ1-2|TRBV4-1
CASSQEVSRGNGYTF
TGCGCCAGCAGCCAAGAGGTTTCCAGGGGGAATGGCTACACCTTC
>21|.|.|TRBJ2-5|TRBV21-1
CASSKDRVVATSGRIQETQYF
TGTGCCAGCAGCAAAGACAGGGTGGTGGCGACTAGCGGGAGAATTCAAGAGACCCAGTACTTC
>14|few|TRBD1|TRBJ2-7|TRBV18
CASSSDRDDYEQYF
TGTGCCAGCTCATCCGACAGGGATGACTACGAGCAGTACTTC
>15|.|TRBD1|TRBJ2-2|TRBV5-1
CASSRGQANTGELFF
TGCGCCAGCAGCCGGGGACAGGCTAACACCGGGGAGCTGTTTTTT
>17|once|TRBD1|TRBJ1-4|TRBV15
CATSRANLRGRDEKLFF
TGTGCCACCAGCAGAGCTAATCTCAGGGGGCGCGATGAAAAACTGTTTTTT
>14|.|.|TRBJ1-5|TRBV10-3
CAISETSGNQPQHF
TGTGCCATCAGTGAGACCTCAGGGAATCAGCCCCAGCATTTT
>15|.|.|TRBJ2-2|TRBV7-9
CASSLNPDGTGELFF
TGTGCCAGCAGCTTAAACCCGGACGGCACCGGGGAGCTGTTTTTT
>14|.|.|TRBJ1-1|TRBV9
CASSPGLTNTEAFF
TGTGCCAGCAGCCCCGGACTGACGAACACTGAAGCTTTCTTT
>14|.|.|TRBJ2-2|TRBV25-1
CASSLTGTTGELFF
TGTGCCAGCAGCCTTACAGGGACCACCGGGGAGCTGTTTTTT
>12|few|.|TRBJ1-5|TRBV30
CAWRGTNQPQHF
TGTGCCTGGAGGGGCACGAATCAGCCCCAGCATTTT
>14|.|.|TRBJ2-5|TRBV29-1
CSVDKDGGQETQYF
TGCAGCGTTGATAAAGACGGGGGCCAAGAGACCCAGTACTTC
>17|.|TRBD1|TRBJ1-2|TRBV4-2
CASSQDYGTGGSYGYTF
TGTGCCAGCAGCCAAGATTATGGCACAGGGGGCAGCTATGGCTACACCTTC
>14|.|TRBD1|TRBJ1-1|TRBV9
CASSTQGAITEAFF
TGTGCCAGCAGCACACAGGGGGCTATCACTGAAGCTTTCTTT
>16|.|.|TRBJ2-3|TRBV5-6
CASSGHSSHPSDTQYF
TGTGCCAGCAGCGGGCACTCCTCACATCCCTCGGATACGCAGTATTTT
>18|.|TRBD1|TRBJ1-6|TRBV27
CASSSYRDRNSYNSPLHF
TGTGCCAGCAGTTCCTACCGGGACAGGAATTCCTATAATTCACCCCTCCACTTT
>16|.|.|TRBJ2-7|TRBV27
CASRPVWAGKNYEQYF
TGTGCCAGCCGACCCGTGTGGGCGGGAAAAAACTACGAGCAGTACTTC
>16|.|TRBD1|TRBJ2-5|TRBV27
CASSSNRDSRWETQYF
TGTGCCAGCAGTTCCAACCGGGACAGTCGGTGGGAGACCCAGTACTTC
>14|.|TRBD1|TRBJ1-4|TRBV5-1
CASSLDVGGGKLFF
TGCGCCAGCAGCTTGGATGTAGGGGGCGGAAAACTGTTTTTT
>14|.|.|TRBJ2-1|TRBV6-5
CASSYSSGYNEQFF
TGTGCCAGCAGTTACTCCAGCGGATACAATGAGCAGTTCTTC
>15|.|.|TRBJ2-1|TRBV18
CASSPRDPSYNEQFF
TGTGCCAGCTCACCACGGGACCCCTCCTACAATGAGCAGTTCTTC
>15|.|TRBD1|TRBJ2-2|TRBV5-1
CASNRDRANTGELFF
TGCGCCAGCAACAGGGACAGGGCGAACACCGGGGAGCTGTTTTTT
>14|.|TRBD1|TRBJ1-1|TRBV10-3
CAISGQGAFAEAFF
TGTGCCATCAGTGGACAGGGGGCTTTTGCTGAAGCTTTCTTT
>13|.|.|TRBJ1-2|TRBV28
CASRVDRHYGYTF
TGTGCCAGCAGGGTAGACAGACACTATGGCTACACCTTC
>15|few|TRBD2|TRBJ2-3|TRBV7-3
CASSLLAGFTDTQYF
TGTGCCAGCAGCCTACTAGCGGGATTCACAGATACGCAGTATTTT
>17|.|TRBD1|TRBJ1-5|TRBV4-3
CASSQDSRGRGAQPQHF
TGCGCCAGCAGCCAAGATTCGAGGGGGCGCGGGGCCCAGCCCCAGCATTTT